The 31 T cell receptor beta chains below come from one sample, sequenced in a study of OX40 agonist ivuxolimab in advanced cancers. TCRdb's table, derived via immunoSEQ multiplex PCR, lists solely in-frame clones and lacks some. Seen here are tens of thousands of clones, approximately 90% observed once, and the top ten hold 0.4% to 0.6%. Sequencing used CD4+ or CD8+ T cells sorted from blood, obtained in a trial of the OX40 agonist ivuxolimab. The receptors come from an adult with an advanced solid tumor such as melanoma, head and neck, liver or kidney cancer.

The chain recombines TRBV10-3 with TRBJ2-5; 8 nucleotides agree with TRBD1. The CDR3 has 16 amino acids. J lost 4 bases, V lost 3 bases, and 10 bases had no gene match. Germline V gene sequence: CDR1 ENHRY, CDR2 SYGVKD. The CDR3 here is CAISDRTGGMTETQYF. DNA for the CDR3: TGTGCCATCAGTGACCGAACAGGGGGTATGACAGAGACCCAGTACTTC.

The V call is TRBV6-5, the J call TRBJ2-7; TRBD1 aligns across 8 bases. The CDR3 consists of 14 residues. Trimming removed 5 bases from V and 0 bases from J; junction bases left unmatched: 3. Germline V CDR1 and CDR2: MNHEY, SVGAGI. This CDR3 reads CASSTTGGSYEQYF. Written as DNA, the CDR3 is TGTGCCAGCAGTACTACAGGGGGCTCCTACGAGCAGTACTTC.

This chain joins TRBV6-6 and TRBJ2-1; perhaps TRBD1 as D (5 bases). Germline V gene lookup returns CDR1 MNHNY and CDR2 SVGAGI (reference sequence). V was trimmed by 5 bases and J by 0 bases, leaving 8 bases between them. The CDR3 is 14 amino acids. CDR3 protein: CASSDRGSYNEQFF. Written as DNA, the CDR3 is TGTGCCAGCAGTGATAGGGGCTCCTACAATGAGCAGTTCTTC.

V is TRBV7-2 and J is TRBJ1-1, with D hard to call. CDR3 length: 11 residues. Germline CDR1 is SGHTA and CDR2 is FQGNSA. Trimming stripped 3 bases from V and 1 base from J, with 0 bases between. The DNA of the CDR3 is TGTGCCAGCAGCTTGAACACTGAAGCTTTCTTT. Translation: CASSLNTEAFF.

The gene calls are TRBV5-6 and TRBJ1-5; D possibly corresponds to TRBD1 (6 bases). Germline CDR1 SGHDT, CDR2 YYEEEE. Trimming pared 4 bases from V and 4 bases from J, leaving 12 bases between. The CDR3 sequence is 14 residues long. The DNA for the CDR3 is TGTGCCAGCAGCCGAGGGGGGCGGAATCAGCCCCAGCATTTT. The encoded protein is CASSRGGRNQPQHF.

V and J are TRBV5-1 and TRBJ2-1; 12 bases are a match to TRBD2. Germline values: CDR1 SGHRS, CDR2 YFSETQ. Germline trimming cut 0 bases from V and 7 bases from J; bases unmatched to any gene: 5. The CDR3 totals 16 residues. The CDR3 nucleotides read TGCGCCAGCAGCTTGGAGACTAGCGGGGGTGTAAATGAGCAGTTCTTC. Its protein is CASSLETSGGVNEQFF.

The J gene is TRBJ1-1, the V gene TRBV6-6; the match to TRBD1 covers 8 bases. This CDR3 spans 14 amino acids. Germline trimming cut 2 bases from V and 3 bases from J; bases unmatched to any gene: 2. Germline V CDR1 and CDR2: MNHNY, SVGAGI (reference sequence). The CDR3 bases are TGTGCCAGCAGTTACCGGACAGGGTACACTGAAGCTTTCTTT. Its protein is CASSYRTGYTEAFF.

In this sample, this clone turned up a few times. The CDR3: CASSYRDGFYGYTF. CDR3 bases: TGTGCCAGCAGTTACCGGGACGGATTCTATGGCTACACCTTC. The V gene is TRBV6-5, the J gene TRBJ1-2; D possibly corresponds to TRBD1 (5 bases). This CDR3 has 14 amino acids. Germline lookup yields CDR1 MNHEY and CDR2 SVGAGI. V was clipped by 2 bases and J by 4 bases, with 11 bases between them.

The chain employs TRBV4-1 and TRBJ2-3; 8 bases map to TRBD2. Germline assignment: CDR1 MGHRA and CDR2 YSYEKL. V trimming: 1 base; J trimming: 4 bases; junction bases outside the gene matches: 13. CDR3 length equals 18 residues. CDR3 in DNA: TGCGCCAGCAGCCAAGGGGGACTAGTCGGGGCTAAAGCAGATACGCAGTATTTT. Encoded protein: CASSQGGLVGAKADTQYF.

The chain links TRBV6-1 to TRBJ1-2; unclear D gene. The CDR3 is 13 amino acids. Looked up from germline, CDR1 is MNHNS and CDR2 is SASEGT. V was trimmed by 4 bases and J by 10 bases, leaving 16 bases between them. CDR3: CASSVSPLGDYTF. In nucleotides, the CDR3 is TGTGCCAGCAGTGTCAGCCCCCTGGGCGACTACACCTTC.

The rearrangement joins TRBV7-2 to TRBJ2-7; 7 bases align to TRBD1. There are 14 residues in the CDR3. Germline V lookup: CDR1 SGHTA, CDR2 FQGNSA. The ends lost 5 bases at V and 6 bases at J; junction bases unmatched: 10. In DNA, the CDR3 is TGTGCCAGCAGCACTACAGGTCCAGGGGGCGAGCAGTACTTC. This sequence encodes CASSTTGPGGEQYF.

The genes are TRBV28 and TRBJ1-2; D call uncertain. Per the germline V gene, CDR1 is MDHEN and CDR2 is SYDVKM. V was cut by 4 bases and J by 2 bases, with 5 bases left in between. This CDR3 has 12 amino acids. The CDR3: CASSSQNYGYTF. In nucleotides, the CDR3 is TGTGCCAGCAGTTCACAGAACTATGGCTACACCTTC.

The chain carries TRBV18 and TRBJ1-1, with a tentative D call TRBD1 (5 bases). Trimming shortened V by 6 bases and J by 4 bases, and 18 bases separated the two germline ends. CDR3 length equals 15 residues. Germline CDR1 KGHSH, CDR2 LQKENI. CDR3 in DNA: TGTGCCAGCTCCCGCGTGGGGGGTTCGGGCACTGAAGCTTTCTTT. As protein: CASSRVGGSGTEAFF.

The chain employs TRBV11-2 and TRBJ1-2; 8 bases line up with TRBD1. J gave up 4 bases and V 7 bases, and 5 bases lay outside the gene matches. This CDR3 has 13 residues. CDR1 is SGHAT, CDR2 FQNNGV, per germline. CDR3 nucleotides: TGTGCCAGCACCGAACAGGGGGGCTATGGCTACACCTTC. It translates to CASTEQGGYGYTF.

The CDR3 region has the DNA TGCGCCAGCAGCCCGGCCAGAGGCGGCCCCTACGAGCAGTACTTC. Amino acids: CASSPARGGPYEQYF. The chain uses TRBV5-1 and TRBJ2-7; no firm D call. Germline assignment: CDR1 SGHRS and CDR2 YFSETQ. The CDR3 totals 15 residues. Trimming pared 4 bases from V and 2 bases from J, leaving 16 bases between. The full variable domain, completed using reference TRBV5-1 and TRBJ2-7, is KAGVTQTPRYLIKTRGQQVTLSCSPISGHRSVSWYQQTPGQGLQFLFEYFSETQRNKGNFPGRFSGRQFSNSRSEMNVSTLELGDSALYLCASSPARGGPYEQYFGPGTRLTVT.

The sample holds one count of this clone. This CDR3 reads CASSFEQLNTEAFF. The DNA for the CDR3 is TGTGCCAGCAGCTTTGAACAGCTGAACACTGAAGCTTTCTTT. The chain links TRBV7-9 to TRBJ1-1; unclear D gene. Per germline, CDR1 SEHNR and CDR2 FQNEAQ (reference sequence). Trimming stripped 3 bases from V and 0 bases from J, with 8 bases between. The CDR3 covers 14 residues.

In this sample, this clone turned up once. The genes are TRBV9 and TRBJ2-1; 9 nucleotides align to TRBD2. Per the germline V gene, CDR1 is SGDLS and CDR2 is YYNGEE. The CDR3 runs to 15 residues. J was trimmed by 0 bases and V by 5 bases; bases with no gene match: 3. DNA of the CDR3: TGTGCCAGCAGTGAGCGGGGGGACTCCTACAATGAGCAGTTCTTC. Protein sequence: CASSERGDSYNEQFF.

The chain has TRBV5-1 and TRBJ2-3; weak D call: TRBD1 (5 bases). CDR3 length: 13 amino acids. The V end was cut by 4 bases, the J end by 4 bases, with 10 bases between. CDR1 and CDR2 from the germline V gene are SGHRS and YFSETQ. The CDR3 sequence is CASSLQGSDTQYF. CDR3 coding DNA: TGCGCCAGCAGCCTGCAGGGCTCAGATACGCAGTATTTT.

The CDR3 is CASSLPPYEQFF. The DNA for the CDR3 is TGTGCCAGCAGCCTCCCCCCCTATGAGCAGTTCTTC. This chain joins TRBV5-4 and TRBJ2-1; D remains unclear. This CDR3 is 12 amino acids long. Germline CDR1 is SGHNT and CDR2 is YYREEE (reference sequence). V lost 4 bases, J lost 8 bases, and 10 bases lay in between.

This chain joins TRBV5-5 and TRBJ2-6; D remains ambiguous. The V and J ends lost 6 bases and 4 bases respectively, with 8 bases between them. The CDR3 totals 13 residues. From germline, CDR1 is SGHKS and CDR2 YYEKEE (reference sequence). The CDR3 sequence: CASNAGGANVLTF. CDR3 DNA sequence: TGTGCCAGCAACGCCGGGGGGGCCAACGTCCTGACTTTC. The full variable domain, rest sourced from reference TRBV5-5 and TRBJ2-6, is DAGVTQSPTHLIKTRGQQVTLRCSPISGHKSVSWYQQVLGQGPQFIFQYYEKEERGRGNFPDRFSARQFPNYSSELNVNALLLGDSALYLCASNAGGANVLTFGAGSRLTVL.

This clone was observed a single time. The chain uses TRBV19 and TRBJ1-4; D gene uncertain. Between the trimmed V and J ends, which lost 10 bases and 5 bases, there was a span of 11 bases. The CDR3 totals 12 residues. Germline V CDR1 and CDR2: LNHDA, SQIVND (reference sequence). The CDR3 protein is CATLSANEKLFF. The CDR3 DNA is TGTGCCACCCTATCGGCGAATGAAAAACTGTTTTTT.

This clone is a singleton in its sample. V usage is TRBV6-1 and J usage is TRBJ2-5; 7 bases are shared with TRBD2. The CDR3 sequence is 15 residues long. Germline values: CDR1 MNHNS, CDR2 SASEGT. Germline trimming cut 8 bases from V and 5 bases from J; bases unmatched to any gene: 14. The CDR3 region is CASSPGWGGRETQYF. DNA for the CDR3: TGTGCCAGCTCCCCTGGGTGGGGGGGTCGGGAGACCCAGTACTTC.

This chain joins TRBV28 and TRBJ1-5; D is ambiguous. The CDR3 sequence is 12 residues long. The germline V and J ends were trimmed by 7 bases and 2 bases, with 6 bases remaining between them. Germline V gene sequence: CDR1 MDHEN, CDR2 SYDVKM. The CDR3 DNA sequence: TGTGCCAGCACCCAAGGCAATCAGCCCCAGCATTTT. Translating it yields CASTQGNQPQHF.

The V call is TRBV10-3, the J call TRBJ1-1; unclear D gene. The germline V gene encodes CDR1 ENHRY and CDR2 SYGVKD. CDR3 length: 15 amino acids. The germline V and J ends were trimmed by 6 bases and 4 bases, with 18 bases remaining between them. The CDR3 bases are TGTGCCATCAGGGCTACCAACACCAACCCCACTGAAGCTTTCTTT. It specifies CAIRATNTNPTEAFF.

V is TRBV5-5 and J is TRBJ1-1, with a tentative D call TRBD1 (5 bases). This CDR3 has 13 amino acids. Trimming cost V 3 bases and J 2 bases, with 8 bases left between them. Germline V gene lookup returns CDR1 SGHKS and CDR2 YYEKEE (reference sequence). In DNA, the CDR3 is TGTGCCAGCAGCTCGGGACTTAACACTGAAGCTTTCTTT. This sequence encodes CASSSGLNTEAFF.

The chain recombines TRBV28 with TRBJ2-5; TRBD1 might be the D (6 bases). Germline CDR1 is MDHEN and CDR2 is SYDVKM. V lost 2 bases and J lost 9, with 19 bases in between. The CDR3 is 15 residues long. CDR3 nucleotide sequence: TGTGCCAGCAGTTTAGCAAATGGGGGCTCGGGGTCCCAGTACTTC. Its protein is CASSLANGGSGSQYF. The whole variable domain, remainder taken from reference TRBV28 and TRBJ2-5, is DVKVTQSSRYLVKRTGEKVFLECVQDMDHENMFWYRQDPGLGLRLIYFSYDVKMKEKGDIPEGYSVSREKKERFSLILESASTNQTSMYLCASSLANGGSGSQYFGPGTRLLVL.

CDR3 DNA sequence: TGTGCCAGCAGGGAGGACACTCACGGGGAGCTGTTTTTT. Translation: CASREDTHGELFF. The chain joins TRBV2 to TRBJ2-2; either TRBD1 or TRBD2 may supply D (5 bases each). With 6 bases removed from V and 7 bases from J, the gap between germline ends came to 12 bases. This CDR3 spans 13 amino acids. Germline CDR1 and CDR2: SNHLY and FYNNEI.

This rearrangement joins TRBV9 to TRBJ1-3, with D possibly TRBD1 on 6 matching bases. This CDR3 is built from 18 residues. Trimming removed 0 bases at V and 0 bases at J, with 16 bases between. Per the germline V gene, CDR1 is SGDLS and CDR2 is YYNGEE. The CDR3: CASSVGRGGQISGNTIYF. The CDR3 nucleotides are TGTGCCAGCAGCGTAGGTCGGGGGGGACAAATCTCTGGAAACACCATATATTTT. Together with reference TRBV9 and TRBJ1-3, the CDR3 gives the full variable domain: DSGVTQTPKHLITATGQRVTLRCSPRSGDLSVYWYQQSLDQGLQFLIQYYNGEERAKGNILERFSAQQFPDLHSELNLSSLELGDSALYFCASSVGRGGQISGNTIYFGEGSWLTVV.

The chain is built from TRBV7-3 and TRBJ2-5, with D tentatively TRBD2 (6 bases). The CDR3 has 14 residues. Trimming stripped 6 bases from V and 5 bases from J, with 16 bases between. The germline V gene encodes CDR1 SGHTA and CDR2 FQGTGA. The chain's CDR3 is CASRWRGLSETQYF. Written as DNA, the CDR3 is TGTGCCAGCAGGTGGAGGGGATTGAGTGAGACCCAGTACTTC.

The J gene is TRBJ1-1, the V gene TRBV10-3, with 8 bases identical to TRBD1. The V and J ends lost 5 bases and 6 bases, in that order; junction bases with no gene match: 8. This CDR3 spans 14 amino acids. Looked up from germline, CDR1 is ENHRY and CDR2 is SYGVKD. DNA of the CDR3: TGTGCCATCAGTCAGGGGGCCGTAAAGGCTGAAGCTTTCTTT. This codes for CAISQGAVKAEAFF.

V and J are TRBV25-1 and TRBJ2-2; TRBD2 might be the D (6 bases). Germline values: CDR1 MGHDK, CDR2 SYGVNS. The length of the CDR3 is 14 residues. Trimming cost V 4 bases and J 5 bases, with 11 bases left between them. This CDR3 reads CASSGAGKTGELFF. The CDR3 DNA follows: TGTGCCAGCAGTGGCGCGGGGAAGACCGGGGAGCTGTTTTTT. The variable domain in full, with the rest retrieved from reference TRBV25-1 and TRBJ2-2, is EADIYQTPRYLVIGTGKKITLECSQTMGHDKMYWYQQDPGMELHLIHYSYGVNSTEKGDLSSESTVSRIRTEHFPLTLESARPSHTSQYLCASSGAGKTGELFFGEGSRLTVL.